A single TCR beta chain is shown here with its context. The data stem from a study of blood T cell repertoires in COVID-19. Study at large: Samples of COVID-19 (acute and convalescent) were obtained from the United States, Italy and Spain. Sources were T cells, B-cell-depleted T cells, or PBMCs; the material itself was cDNA or gDNA.

Resolution of symptoms, clearance, or two negative PCRs was present in recovered Cohort 3 donors. Clones were read by immunoSEQ multiplex PCR, and TCRdb kept only the in-frame ones, dropping some. Of around 380,000 clones listed, more than 70% are singletons. The sequencing input was PBMCs or T cells enriched from blood (not recorded which). The receptor's source is a man aged 30-40 years who had recovered from COVID-19.

For the CDR3, the DNA is TGTGCCAGCAGCGTAGAGGGCAGGGGAAATTATGGCTACACCTTC. Protein sequence: CASSVEGRGNYGYTF. The chain combines TRBV9 with TRBJ1-2, with D perhaps TRBD1 (6 bases). V lost 0 bases and J lost 5, with 14 bases in between. In germline, CDR1 is SGDLS, CDR2 YYNGEE. This CDR3 comprises 15 residues.